This T cell receptor beta chain was observed in a study of T cell responses to AZD1222 COVID-19 vaccine. The V gene's germline CDR1 is GTSNPN and CDR2 SVGIG (reference sequence). The CDR3 runs 12 residues. Trimming cost V 7 bases and J 5 bases; bases outside gene matches: 7. Points on this clone: Its specificity is not known.

General observations from the study: It should be noted that donors were predominantly white British and more often female, and clonal diversity was possibly underestimated. Unmutated regions of variants are reportedly targeted by nearly half of spike-specific TCRs.

Generated by immunoSEQ multiplex PCR, the TCRdb table keeps only in-frame clones and is missing some. The sample lists approximately 120,000 clones, around 87% occurring once. Sequencing was performed on peripheral blood, taken 28 days after the second AZD1222 dose. The rearrangement joins TRBV30 to TRBJ1-1, with 7 bases that match TRBD1. The TCR originated in an adult who received the AZD1222 COVID-19 vaccine. CDR3 sequence: CALGQRRTEAFF. In DNA, the CDR3 is TGTGCCTTGGGACAGAGGCGGACTGAAGCTTTCTTT.